One sample yielded the 20 T cell receptor beta chains listed below, sequenced in a study of cytomegalovirus exposure and HLA in healthy donors. Researchers ran the PCR with 60 Vbeta and 13 Jbeta primers. Sequencing used immunoSEQ multiplex PCR; TCRdb keeps in-frame clones, though not all of them. The sample contains nearly 200,000 clones, 82% of which appear only once. Sequencing used PBMCs. The origin of the receptors is a boy aged 2 to 9 in good health and CMV-seronegative.

V is TRBV4-3 and J is TRBJ2-1; the D gene is possibly TRBD2 (7 bases). Trimming stripped 0 bases from V and 4 bases from J, with 16 bases between. The CDR3 is 17 residues long. The germline V gene has CDR1 LGHNA and CDR2 YSLEER. The CDR3: CASSQDQWGGGYNEQFF. The DNA for the CDR3 is TGCGCCAGCAGCCAAGATCAATGGGGGGGCGGGTACAATGAGCAGTTCTTC.

This chain joins TRBV5-6 and TRBJ1-6; 7 positions match TRBD1. Germline trimming cut 0 bases from V and 9 bases from J; bases unmatched to any gene: 6. In germline, CDR1 is SGHDT, CDR2 YYEEEE. The CDR3 is 15 residues long. In DNA, the CDR3 is TGTGCCAGCAGCTTGGCGACAGGGCTCACTTCACCCCTCCACTTT. Protein sequence: CASSLATGLTSPLHF.

The J gene is TRBJ1-5, the V gene TRBV2; the D gene is possibly TRBD1 (6 bases). V lost 4 bases, J lost 2 bases, and 9 bases lay in between. Germline assignment: CDR1 SNHLY and CDR2 FYNNEI. The CDR3 runs 14 residues. CDR3 region: CASSGAGGNQPQHF. In nucleotides, the CDR3 is TGTGCCAGCAGTGGTGCAGGGGGCAATCAGCCCCAGCATTTT.

The J gene is TRBJ2-7, the V gene TRBV5-1; 8 bases match TRBD1. V lost 2 bases, J lost 3 bases, and 4 bases stayed unmatched. Germline CDR1 is SGHRS and CDR2 is YFSETQ. This CDR3 is built from 14 residues. CDR3 coding DNA: TGCGCCAGCAGCTTAGCCGGGACAGGCTACGAGCAGTACTTC. Amino acids: CASSLAGTGYEQYF. Using reference TRBV5-1 and TRBJ2-7 for the parts outside the CDR3, the full variable domain is KAGVTQTPRYLIKTRGQQVTLSCSPISGHRSVSWYQQTPGQGLQFLFEYFSETQRNKGNFPGRFSGRQFSNSRSEMNVSTLELGDSALYLCASSLAGTGYEQYFGPGTRLTVT.

CDR3 in amino acids: CASSLLPKSSPNYGYTF. The CDR3 region has the DNA TGTGCCAGCAGCTTATTGCCAAAAAGTAGTCCTAACTATGGCTACACCTTC. The chain recombines TRBV11-2 with TRBJ1-2, with no clear D. Trimming shortened V by 2 bases and J by 0 bases, and 16 bases separated the two germline ends. The CDR3 is 17 residues long. Germline-derived CDR1 and CDR2 are SGHAT and FQNNGV.

This clone was observed a single time. The chain combines TRBV19 with TRBJ1-5; the match to TRBD1 covers 8 bases. Germline CDR1 and CDR2: LNHDA and SQIVND (reference sequence). Trimming at V came to 7 bases and at J to 7 bases, leaving 9 bases not matched to a gene. The CDR3 covers 14 residues. CDR3 residues: CASTLRTGRQPQHF. The CDR3 DNA sequence: TGTGCCAGTACCCTACGGACAGGGAGGCAGCCCCAGCATTTT.

This clone was found once. The chain couples TRBV6-6 to TRBJ2-7; 9 positions agree with TRBD1. There are 14 residues in the CDR3. Germline lookup yields CDR1 MNHNY and CDR2 SVGAGI (reference sequence). Trimming at V came to 5 bases and at J to 3 bases, leaving 5 bases not matched to a gene. The CDR3 spells CASSTGQGIYEQYF. The CDR3 DNA reads TGTGCCAGCAGTACCGGACAGGGGATCTACGAGCAGTACTTC.

This clone came up once. The chain employs TRBV9 and TRBJ1-6; D not resolved. The germline V gene has CDR1 SGDLS and CDR2 YYNGEE. The CDR3 runs to 12 residues. The V end lost 4 bases, the J end lost 13 bases, and 12 bases lay between the germline ends. In DNA form, the CDR3 reads TGTGCCAGCAGCCCCCGACATGGGCCCCTCCACTTT. Its translation is CASSPRHGPLHF.

V usage is TRBV30 and J usage is TRBJ2-3; TRBD2 agrees at 10 bases. The CDR3 runs to 14 residues. Germline values: CDR1 GTSNPN, CDR2 SVGIG (reference sequence). V shed 4 bases and J 7 bases; nucleotides not matched to a gene: 8. CDR3 protein: CAWTNSGGLNTQYF. In nucleotides, the CDR3 is TGTGCCTGGACCAATAGCGGGGGGCTAAATACGCAGTATTTT.

V gene TRBV7-2 combines with J gene TRBJ2-2; tentatively, D is TRBD1 (6 bases). The germline V and J ends were trimmed by 5 bases and 5 bases, with 15 bases remaining between them. The CDR3 sequence is 15 residues long. Germline V gene lookup returns CDR1 SGHTA and CDR2 FQGNSA. Written as DNA, the CDR3 is TGTGCCAGCAGCACCAGGGGAGCGAGAACCGGGGAGCTGTTTTTT. Its protein is CASSTRGARTGELFF.

This clone has a handful of counts. Its ends do not fully match the called genes, so a read error is possible. J is TRBJ1-3 and V is TRBV19; D is possibly TRBD1 (6 bases). CDR3 length equals 14 residues. In germline, CDR1 is LNHDA, CDR2 SQIVND (reference sequence). Here the CDR3 DNA reads TGTGCCAGCGCGGACAGTTTCTCTGGAAACGCCATATATTTT. Translating gives CASADSFSGNAIYF.

The V and J genes are TRBV6-1 and TRBJ1-2; no reliable D call. CDR1 is MNHNS, CDR2 SASEGT, per germline. V lost 7 bases to trimming and J lost 0 bases, with 9 bases between them. The CDR3 runs 13 residues. In nucleotides, the CDR3 is TGTGCCAGCATTTCGAGTACTAACTATGGCTACACCTTC. Amino acid sequence: CASISSTNYGYTF.

This clone was recorded a few times. This CDR3 is CAWGAGTSRNTQYF. CDR3 DNA: TGTGCCTGGGGGGCCGGGACTAGCCGGAATACGCAGTATTTT. The rearrangement uses TRBV30 and TRBJ2-3, with TRBD2 matching over 9 bases. The CDR3 totals 14 residues. Germline values: CDR1 GTSNPN, CDR2 SVGIG (reference sequence). With V trimmed by 5 bases and J by 7 bases, 10 bases remained unmatched.

This clone was seen a single time. The rearrangement joins TRBV5-5 to TRBJ2-7, with D tentatively TRBD2 (6 bases). This CDR3 region has 15 residues. The germline V gene encodes CDR1 SGHKS and CDR2 YYEKEE (reference sequence). V lost 6 bases, J lost 1 base, and 17 bases lay in between. The CDR3 nucleotides read TGTGCCAGCACCCTGCGGGAAGGGGAATCCTACGAGCAGTACTTC. Its protein is CASTLREGESYEQYF.

The rearrangement joins TRBV9 to TRBJ2-7; 8 bases agree with TRBD2. V was pared by 3 bases and J by 2 bases, with 7 bases of the junction left unmatched. There are 15 residues in the CDR3. Germline V gene lookup returns CDR1 SGDLS and CDR2 YYNGEE. The CDR3 protein is CASSGSGNPPYEQYF. The CDR3 DNA reads as TGTGCCAGCAGCGGTAGCGGGAACCCGCCCTACGAGCAGTACTTC.

This clone was counted between two and nine times. V is TRBV27 and J is TRBJ2-7; 9 nucleotides match TRBD2. Germline lookup yields CDR1 MNHEY and CDR2 SMNVEV (reference sequence). The CDR3 has 16 residues. Trimming at V came to 6 bases and at J to 2 bases, leaving 11 bases not matched to a gene. The CDR3 region is CASRGRERGVPYEQYF. The CDR3 DNA sequence: TGTGCCAGCAGGGGCCGCGAGCGGGGGGTTCCCTACGAGCAGTACTTC.

This chain connects TRBV2 to TRBJ2-2, with a possible D match to TRBD1 (6 bases). V was pared by 7 bases and J by 0 bases, with 12 bases between. The CDR3 runs 15 residues. The germline V gene encodes CDR1 SNHLY and CDR2 FYNNEI. CDR3 in amino acids: CASKWGTTNTGELFF. DNA for the CDR3: TGTGCCAGCAAGTGGGGGACAACGAACACCGGGGAGCTGTTTTTT.

The DNA of the CDR3 is TGCGCCAGCAGCCAAGTCTCGGCGGGACACAATGAGCAGTTCTTC. Amino acids: CASSQVSAGHNEQFF. The gene calls are TRBV4-3 and TRBJ2-1; maybe TRBD2 (6 bases). V was cut by 1 base and J by 5 bases, with 12 bases left in between. Looked up from germline, CDR1 is LGHNA and CDR2 is YSLEER. CDR3 length: 15 amino acids.

In its sample, this clone was seen once. The chain uses TRBV6-5 and TRBJ1-2; D not resolved. CDR3 length: 14 residues. The V end lost 6 bases, the J end lost 2 bases, and 13 bases lay between the germline ends. Germline values: CDR1 MNHEY, CDR2 SVGAGI. Here the CDR3 DNA reads TGTGCCAGCAGGGGTGGAGACTCAAACTATGGCTACACCTTC. Its protein product is CASRGGDSNYGYTF.

This chain joins TRBV7-8 and TRBJ2-1; 10 nucleotides match TRBD1. Per germline, CDR1 SGHVS and CDR2 FQNEAQ. Trimming took 5 bases from V and 5 from J; bases not matched to a gene: 6. The CDR3 consists of 15 residues. The CDR3 sequence is CASSRGTGANNEQFF. In nucleotides, the CDR3 is TGTGCCAGCAGCCGCGGGACAGGGGCGAACAATGAGCAGTTCTTC.